The T cell receptor (beta chain) under discussion was sequenced for a study of Graves' ophthalmopathy and Graves' hyperthyroidism. Amplified TCR beta CDR3 regions were obtained using RNA transcripts as template. Scientists carried out first-round RT-PCR using HTBI primers and then a second-round multiplex PCR. TCRdb re-called the multiplex PCR reads with MiXCR, one entry per CDR3 protein. The data show some 380,000 distinct CDR3 sequences, less than 20% seen once. The V and J ends lost 1 base and 0 bases respectively, with 9 bases between them. The CDR3 runs 14 residues. Germline CDR1 DFQATT, CDR2 SNEGSKA (reference sequence).

The TCR comes from a woman under 30 with stable Graves' hyperthyroidism. The source material was peripheral blood. The chain carries TRBV20-1 and TRBJ1-2; no clear D gene. In DNA, the CDR3 is TGCAGTGCTAGAGTTGCCACTTCTAACTATGGCTACACCTTC. Protein sequence: CSARVATSNYGYTF.